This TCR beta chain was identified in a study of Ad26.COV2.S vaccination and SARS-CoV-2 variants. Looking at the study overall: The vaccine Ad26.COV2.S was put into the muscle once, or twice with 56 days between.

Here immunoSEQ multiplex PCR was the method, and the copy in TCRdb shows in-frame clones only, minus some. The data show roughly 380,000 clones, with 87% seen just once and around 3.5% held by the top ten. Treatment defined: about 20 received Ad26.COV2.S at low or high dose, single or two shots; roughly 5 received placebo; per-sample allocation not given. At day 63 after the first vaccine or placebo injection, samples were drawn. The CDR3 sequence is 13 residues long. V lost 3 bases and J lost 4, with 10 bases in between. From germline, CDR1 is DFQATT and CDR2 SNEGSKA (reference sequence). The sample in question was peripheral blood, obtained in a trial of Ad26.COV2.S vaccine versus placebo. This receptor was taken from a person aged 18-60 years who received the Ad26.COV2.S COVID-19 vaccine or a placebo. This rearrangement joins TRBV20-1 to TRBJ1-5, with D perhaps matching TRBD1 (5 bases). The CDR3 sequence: CSASGAENQPQHF. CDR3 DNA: TGCAGTGCTAGTGGGGCAGAGAATCAGCCCCAGCATTTT.